Following are 21 T cell receptor beta chains from one sample sequenced in a study of blood T cells in healthy people across ages (dated by TCRdb to between 2014 and 2016). Library generation was performed with 5' RACE. Reads for this sample came from an Illumina HiSeq 2500. A second 7 to 11 cycle PCR used a sample-barcoded 5' primer and a J-beta primer mix. Through fastp at Q25 and MiXCR, TCRdb rebuilt clones from the public reads, retaining in-frame beta chains. A single entry per CDR3 protein holds the most common genes and DNA from its merged rows. The sample profile shows about 1 million distinct CDR3 sequences; 40% to 55% of them were found once. The ten largest clonotypes hold about 20% of the sample. The sequencing sample was made of blood. The source is an older woman in good health.

This clonotype occurred a few times. CDR3 sequence: CASSDRLVSDTQYF. In nucleotides, the CDR3 is TGTGCCAGCAGCGACCGACTAGTATCAGATACGCAGTATTTT. The genes are TRBV7-2 and TRBJ2-3; tentative D call: TRBD2 (6 bases). The V and J ends lost 5 bases and 4 bases respectively, with 13 bases between them. CDR1 and CDR2 (germline): SGHTA, FQGNSA. The CDR3 has 14 residues. Full variable domain (missing parts from reference TRBV7-2 and TRBJ2-3): GAGVSQSPSNKVTEKGKDVELRCDPISGHTALYWYRQSLGQGLEFLIYFQGNSAPDKSGLPSDRFSAERTGGSVSTLTIQRTQQEDSAVYLCASSDRLVSDTQYFGPGTRLTVL.

This clonotype was picked up a small number of times. This chain connects TRBV7-9 to TRBJ2-7; unclear D gene. Germline values: CDR1 SEHNR, CDR2 FQNEAQ (reference sequence). The CDR3 contains 16 residues. Trimming removed 1 base at V and 0 bases at J, with 13 bases between. For the CDR3, the DNA is TGTGCCAGCAGCTTAGTATTGTCAGAAACCTCCTACGAGCAGTACTTC. It codes for CASSLVLSETSYEQYF.

This sequence joins TRBV21-1 and TRBJ2-5; the D call in the table, TRBD1, was not verified against the DNA. TRBV21-1 is listed as a pseudogene. The CDR3 has 15 residues. The CDR3 loop reads CASSTRDINQETQYF. The CDR3 region has the DNA TGTGCCAGCAGCACCCGGGACATAAACCAAGAGACCCAGTACTTC.

The V call is TRBV14, the J call TRBJ2-7, with TRBD2 as a possible D gene (5 bases). The CDR3 sequence is 17 residues long. Germline V gives CDR1 SGHDN, CDR2 FVKESK. The germline V and J ends were trimmed by 0 bases and 6 bases, with 21 bases remaining between them. The CDR3 DNA sequence: TGTGCCAGCAGCCAAGAAAGTGTCGGGAAATGGGCAGGCGAGCAGTACTTC. It yields the protein CASSQESVGKWAGEQYF.

This chain connects TRBV27 to TRBJ1-2; D possibly corresponds to TRBD1 (5 bases). The germline CDR1 and CDR2 sequences are MNHEY and SMNVEV (reference sequence). The CDR3 has 14 amino acids. The germline V and J ends were trimmed by 8 bases and 3 bases, with 16 bases remaining between them. The CDR3 DNA reads TGTGCCAGCGGGGGTTGGCAAAAGGACTATGGCTACACCTTC. Residues: CASGGWQKDYGYTF.

This clonotype was observed a handful of times. The chain is built from TRBV6-5 and TRBJ2-4, with D perhaps matching TRBD2 (6 bases). Germline V gene data show CDR1 as MNHEY and CDR2 as SVGAGI. The V and J ends lost 6 bases and 3 bases respectively, with 12 bases between them. The CDR3 covers 14 residues. CDR3 sequence (DNA): TGTGCCAGCAGGCCCGGGGGAGTCAAAAACATTCAGTACTTC. This sequence encodes CASRPGGVKNIQYF.

This clonotype was picked up a small number of times. The chain is built from TRBV6-2 or TRBV6-3 and TRBJ2-6; D is tentatively TRBD1 or TRBD2 (5 bases each). V lost 6 bases, J lost 0 bases, and 9 bases lay in between. The CDR3 is 15 amino acids. In germline, CDR1 is MNHEY, CDR2 SVGEGT. The CDR3 reads CASRDGTSGANVLTF. The DNA for the CDR3 is TGTGCCAGCAGAGACGGGACCTCTGGGGCCAACGTCCTGACTTTC.

This sequence joins TRBV28 and TRBJ2-3; TRBD2 is a possible D gene (5 bases). V lost 2 bases and J 4 bases, leaving 16 bases between the germline ends. CDR1 is MDHEN, CDR2 SYDVKM, per germline. The CDR3 runs to 16 residues. This CDR3 reads CASSLSGLSDADTQYF. The CDR3 DNA follows: TGTGCCAGCAGTTTAAGTGGACTTAGCGATGCAGATACGCAGTATTTT.

The sample holds many counts of this clonotype. The CDR3 sequence: CASSPRGQGYEQYF. DNA for the CDR3: TGCGCCAGCAGCCCGAGGGGACAGGGCTACGAGCAGTACTTC. V is TRBV5-1 and J is TRBJ2-7, with TRBD1 matching over 9 bases. The CDR3 totals 14 residues. Unmatched junction bases numbered 5, after V lost 4 bases and J lost 3 bases. In germline, CDR1 is SGHRS, CDR2 YFSETQ.

Only a few counts were recorded for this clonotype. The chain recombines TRBV13 with TRBJ2-3; D is uncertain. The CDR3 runs 12 residues. V lost 6 bases and J 3 bases, leaving 7 bases between the germline ends. The V gene's germline CDR1 is PRHDT and CDR2 FYEKMQ (reference sequence). CDR3 in amino acids: CASRHETDTQYF. CDR3 nucleotide sequence: TGTGCCAGCAGACACGAGACAGATACGCAGTATTTT.

The CDR3 DNA follows: TGTGCCAGCAGCGTATCTAGCGGGAGGGCCTGGGGGGCAGATACGCAGTATTTT. It yields the protein CASSVSSGRAWGADTQYF. V gene TRBV9 combines with J gene TRBJ2-3; TRBD2 matches 12 bases. The CDR3 contains 18 residues. Germline values: CDR1 SGDLS, CDR2 YYNGEE. V lost 1 base and J lost 4; bases outside the gene matches: 10.

This clonotype came up a few times. The J gene is TRBJ2-1, the V gene TRBV6-6; no firm D call. Germline loops: CDR1 MNHNY, CDR2 SVGAGI (reference sequence). V lost 3 bases to trimming and J lost 10 bases, with 13 bases between them. The CDR3 length is 13 residues. The CDR3 nucleotides are TGTGCCAGCAGTTATGGGATGGTGGGAGAGCAGTTCTTC. Translating gives CASSYGMVGEQFF.

This clonotype was detected only a few times. The chain is built from TRBV4-1 and TRBJ2-7; weak D call: TRBD1 (5 bases). Per germline, CDR1 MGHRA and CDR2 YSYEKL. The CDR3 contains 15 residues. Trimming took 2 bases from V and 0 from J, leaving 11 bases between them. CDR3 region: CASSQRQSSSYEQYF. DNA for the CDR3: TGCGCCAGCAGCCAACGACAGTCCTCCTCCTACGAGCAGTACTTC.

The gene calls are TRBV4-1 and TRBJ2-1; D is uncertain. V was shortened by 4 bases and J by 6 bases, with 10 bases between the two germline ends. The CDR3 totals 13 residues. Looked up from germline, CDR1 is MGHRA and CDR2 is YSYEKL. CDR3 sequence: CASSRAVGNEQFF. CDR3 DNA: TGCGCCAGCAGCCGAGCCGTCGGCAATGAGCAGTTCTTC.

This sequence joins TRBV27 and TRBJ1-2, with 12 bases fitting TRBD1. Germline V lookup: CDR1 MNHEY, CDR2 SMNVEV (reference sequence). Losses at the gene ends were 5 bases for V and 0 bases for J; bases not matched to a gene: 7. This CDR3 is 17 amino acids long. CDR3 DNA sequence: TGTGCCAGCAGTCCTAGGGGGGACAGGGGGCCTAACTATGGCTACACCTTC. This encodes CASSPRGDRGPNYGYTF.

The chain carries TRBV27 and TRBJ2-3, with D tentatively TRBD1 or TRBD2 (6 bases each). CDR1 and CDR2 (germline): MNHEY, SMNVEV (reference sequence). V was pared by 5 bases and J by 5 bases, with 20 bases between. This CDR3 has 16 amino acids. The CDR3 DNA reads as TGTGCCAGCAGTCCCAGGAGGGGGGTCTCGGGAGATACGCAGTATTTT. It yields the protein CASSPRRGVSGDTQYF.

The J gene is TRBJ2-1, the V gene TRBV4-1, with 7 bases aligning to TRBD2. The V and J ends lost 4 bases and 7 bases, in that order; junction bases with no gene match: 13. The CDR3 is 16 residues long. Germline CDR1 is MGHRA and CDR2 is YSYEKL. The DNA of the CDR3 is TGCGCCAGCAGCCTGAGGGTGGCGGGAGAAAGGAATGAGCAGTTCTTC. Protein: CASSLRVAGERNEQFF.

This clonotype occurred a few times. The chain combines TRBV28 with TRBJ2-7, with a tentative D call TRBD1 (6 bases). The CDR3 length is 14 residues. CDR1 and CDR2 from the germline V gene are MDHEN and SYDVKM. V was clipped by 2 bases and J by 2 bases, with 10 bases between them. The CDR3 DNA follows: TGTGCCAGCAGTTTACCGGACAGTACCTACGAGCAGTACTTC. It codes for CASSLPDSTYEQYF. Drawing the rest from reference TRBV28 and TRBJ2-7, the complete variable domain is DVKVTQSSRYLVKRTGEKVFLECVQDMDHENMFWYRQDPGLGLRLIYFSYDVKMKEKGDIPEGYSVSREKKERFSLILESASTNQTSMYLCASSLPDSTYEQYFGPGTRLTVT.

The rearrangement links TRBV27 to TRBJ2-7; TRBD1 is a possible D gene (7 bases). Germline V gene sequence: CDR1 MNHEY, CDR2 SMNVEV (reference sequence). The CDR3 has 13 residues. V lost 8 bases, J lost 5 bases, and 16 bases lay in between. The CDR3, as DNA: TGTGCCAGCTCCGACAGGGAGGTGGACGAGCAGTACTTC. This gives the protein CASSDREVDEQYF.

V and J are TRBV9 and TRBJ2-5; D call uncertain. The DNA matches TRBJ2-7 better at its end, which makes the J call doubtful. Germline V gene sequence: CDR1 SGDLS, CDR2 YYNGEE. The CDR3 contains 14 residues. The CDR3 nucleotides are TGTGCCAGCAGCGTAGGAGTGCACACCTACGAGCAGTACTTC. This translates into CASSVGVHTYEQYF.

The chain joins TRBV6-1 to TRBJ2-5, with TRBD2 matching 7 bases. CDR1 MNHNS and CDR2 SASEGT come from the germline V gene. J lost 1 base, V lost 6 bases, and 5 bases had no gene match. There are 14 residues in the CDR3. As DNA, the CDR3 is TGTGCCAGCAGACTAGCGCGAGCCCAAGAGACCCAGTACTTC. Translating gives CASRLARAQETQYF.